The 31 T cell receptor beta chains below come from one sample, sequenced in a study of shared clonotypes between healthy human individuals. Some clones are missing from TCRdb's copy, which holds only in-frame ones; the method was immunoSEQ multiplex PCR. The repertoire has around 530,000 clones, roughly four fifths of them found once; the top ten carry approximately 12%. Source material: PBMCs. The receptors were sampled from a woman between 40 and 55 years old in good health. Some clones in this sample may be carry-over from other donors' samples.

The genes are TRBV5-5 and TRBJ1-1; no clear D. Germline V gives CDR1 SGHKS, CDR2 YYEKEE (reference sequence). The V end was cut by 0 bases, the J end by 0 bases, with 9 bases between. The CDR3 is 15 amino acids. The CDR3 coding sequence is TGTGCCAGCAGCTTGGTCAGGCTCATGAACACTGAAGCTTTCTTT. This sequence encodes CASSLVRLMNTEAFF.

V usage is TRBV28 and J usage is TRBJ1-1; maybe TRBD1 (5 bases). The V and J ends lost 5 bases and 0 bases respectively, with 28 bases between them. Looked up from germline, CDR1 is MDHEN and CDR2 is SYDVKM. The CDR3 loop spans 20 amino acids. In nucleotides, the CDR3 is TGTGCCAGCAGTGGGAAAGAGGGACTACTTCGACCAAACATGAACACTGAAGCTTTCTTT. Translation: CASSGKEGLLRPNMNTEAFF.

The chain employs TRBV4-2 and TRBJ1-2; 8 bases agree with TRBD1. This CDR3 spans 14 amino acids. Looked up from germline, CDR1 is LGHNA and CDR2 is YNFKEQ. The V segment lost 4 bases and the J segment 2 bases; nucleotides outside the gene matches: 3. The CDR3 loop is CASSLGQGNYGYTF. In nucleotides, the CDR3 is TGTGCCAGCAGCCTTGGACAGGGAAACTATGGCTACACCTTC.

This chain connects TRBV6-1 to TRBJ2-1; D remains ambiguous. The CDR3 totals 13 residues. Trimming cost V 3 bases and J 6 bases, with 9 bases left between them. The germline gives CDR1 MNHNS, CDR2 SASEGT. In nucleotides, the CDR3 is TGTGCCAGCAGTGAGTCCAGGACCAATGAGCAGTTCTTC. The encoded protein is CASSESRTNEQFF.

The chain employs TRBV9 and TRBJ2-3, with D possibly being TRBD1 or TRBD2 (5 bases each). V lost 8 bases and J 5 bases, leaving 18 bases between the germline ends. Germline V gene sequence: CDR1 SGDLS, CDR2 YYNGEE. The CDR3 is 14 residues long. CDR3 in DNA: TGTGCCAGTGGGCCTTGGGGGAGTGGAGATACGCAGTATTTT. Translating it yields CASGPWGSGDTQYF. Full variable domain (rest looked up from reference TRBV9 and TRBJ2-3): DSGVTQTPKHLITATGQRVTLRCSPRSGDLSVYWYQQSLDQGLQFLIQYYNGEERAKGNILERFSAQQFPDLHSELNLSSLELGDSALYFCASGPWGSGDTQYFGPGTRLTVL.

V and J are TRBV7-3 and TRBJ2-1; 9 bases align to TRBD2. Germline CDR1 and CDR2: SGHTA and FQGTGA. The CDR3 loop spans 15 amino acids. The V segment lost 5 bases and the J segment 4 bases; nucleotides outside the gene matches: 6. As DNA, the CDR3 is TGTGCCAGCAGCACAACGGGACTAGCATACAATGAGCAGTTCTTC. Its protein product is CASSTTGLAYNEQFF.

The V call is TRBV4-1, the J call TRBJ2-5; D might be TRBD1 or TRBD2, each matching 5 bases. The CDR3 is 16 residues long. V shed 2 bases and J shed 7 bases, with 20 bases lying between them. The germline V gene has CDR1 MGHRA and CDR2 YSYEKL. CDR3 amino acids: CASSQPTAGTKGTQYF. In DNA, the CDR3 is TGCGCCAGCAGCCAACCAACGGCCGGGACGAAAGGGACCCAGTACTTC.

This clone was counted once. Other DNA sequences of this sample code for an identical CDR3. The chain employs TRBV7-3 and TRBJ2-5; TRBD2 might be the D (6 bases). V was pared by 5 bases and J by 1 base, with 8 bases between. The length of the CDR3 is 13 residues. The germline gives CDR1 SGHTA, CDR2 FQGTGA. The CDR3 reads CASSPGSQETQYF. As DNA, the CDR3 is TGTGCCAGCAGCCCCGGGAGCCAAGAGACCCAGTACTTC. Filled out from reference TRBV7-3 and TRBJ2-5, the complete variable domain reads GAGVSQTPSNKVTEKGKYVELRCDPISGHTALYWYRQSLGQGPEFLIYFQGTGAADDSGLPNDRFFAVRPEGSVSTLKIQRTERGDSAVYLCASSPGSQETQYFGPGTRLLVL.

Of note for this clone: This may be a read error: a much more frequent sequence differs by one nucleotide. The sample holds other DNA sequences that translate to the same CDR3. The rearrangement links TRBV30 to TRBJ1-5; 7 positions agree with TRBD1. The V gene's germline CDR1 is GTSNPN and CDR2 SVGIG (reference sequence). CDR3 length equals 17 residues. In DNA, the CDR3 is TGTGCCTGGAGTGACGGCAGGGGGGGCGACGGCAATCAACCCCAGCATTTT. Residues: CAWSDGRGGDGNQPQHF.

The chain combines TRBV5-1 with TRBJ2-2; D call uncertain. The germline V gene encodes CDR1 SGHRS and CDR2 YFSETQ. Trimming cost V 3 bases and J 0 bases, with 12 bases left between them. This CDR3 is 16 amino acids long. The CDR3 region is CASSYGPGANTGELFF. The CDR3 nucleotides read TGCGCCAGCAGCTATGGTCCAGGAGCGAACACCGGGGAGCTGTTTTTT. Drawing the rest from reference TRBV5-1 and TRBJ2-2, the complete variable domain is KAGVTQTPRYLIKTRGQQVTLSCSPISGHRSVSWYQQTPGQGLQFLFEYFSETQRNKGNFPGRFSGRQFSNSRSEMNVSTLELGDSALYLCASSYGPGANTGELFFGEGSRLTVL.

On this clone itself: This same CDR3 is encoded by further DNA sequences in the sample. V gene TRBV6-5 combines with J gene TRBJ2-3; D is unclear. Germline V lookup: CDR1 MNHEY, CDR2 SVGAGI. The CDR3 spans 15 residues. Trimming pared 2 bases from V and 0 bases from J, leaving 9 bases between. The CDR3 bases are TGTGCCAGCAGTTACGACTCTTCTAGCACAGATACGCAGTATTTT. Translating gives CASSYDSSSTDTQYF.

The CDR3 loop is CASSPTDNSNQPQHF. The CDR3 nucleotides read TGTGCCAGCTCACCAACTGACAATAGCAATCAGCCCCAGCATTTT. The gene calls are TRBV18 and TRBJ1-5; D unclear. The V and J ends lost 2 bases and 0 bases respectively, with 8 bases between them. Looked up from germline, CDR1 is KGHSH and CDR2 is LQKENI. The CDR3 spans 15 residues.

CDR3 sequence reads: CASGNSDRGTGELFF. CDR3 nucleotide sequence: TGTGCTAGTGGTAACTCGGACAGGGGCACCGGGGAGCTGTTTTTT. The rearrangement links TRBV12-5 to TRBJ2-2, with 9 bases aligning to TRBD1. V was clipped by 5 bases and J by 4 bases; unmatched bases: 5. The germline V gene encodes CDR1 LGHNT and CDR2 FRNRAP. The CDR3 covers 15 residues.

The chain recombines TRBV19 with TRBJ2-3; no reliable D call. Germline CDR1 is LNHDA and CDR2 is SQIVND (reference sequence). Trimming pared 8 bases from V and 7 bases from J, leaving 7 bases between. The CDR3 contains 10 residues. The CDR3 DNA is TGTGCCAGTGGCGGTTATACGCAGTATTTT. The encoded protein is CASGGYTQYF. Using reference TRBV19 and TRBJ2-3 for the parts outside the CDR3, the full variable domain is DGGITQSPKYLFRKEGQNVTLSCEQNLNHDAMYWYRQDPGQGLRLIYYSQIVNDFQKGDIAEGYSVSREKKESFPLTVTSAQKNPTAFYLCASGGYTQYFGPGTRLTVL.

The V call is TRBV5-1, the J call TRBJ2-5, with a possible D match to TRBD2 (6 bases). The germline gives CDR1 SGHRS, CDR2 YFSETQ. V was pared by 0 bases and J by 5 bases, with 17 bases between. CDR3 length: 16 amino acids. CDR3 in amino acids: CASSLGSGSGSETQYF. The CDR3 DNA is TGCGCCAGCAGCTTGGGGTCCGGGAGCGGTTCGGAGACCCAGTACTTC.

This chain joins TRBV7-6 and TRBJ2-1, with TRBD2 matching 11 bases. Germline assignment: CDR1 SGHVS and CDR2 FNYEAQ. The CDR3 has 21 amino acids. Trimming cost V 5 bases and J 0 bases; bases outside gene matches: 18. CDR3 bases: TGTGCCAGCAGCCTCTGGGCGGTAGCGGGAGGGGAGTTTACCTCCTACAATGAGCAGTTCTTC. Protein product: CASSLWAVAGGEFTSYNEQFF.

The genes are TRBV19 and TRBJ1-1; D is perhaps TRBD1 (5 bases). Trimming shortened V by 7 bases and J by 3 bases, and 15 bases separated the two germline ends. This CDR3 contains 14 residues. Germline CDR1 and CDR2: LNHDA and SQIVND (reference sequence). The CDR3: CASTKLREDTEAFF. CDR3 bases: TGTGCCAGTACCAAACTCAGGGAGGACACTGAAGCTTTCTTT.

CDR3 DNA: TGTGCCAGCAGCTTAGATTGGGACCCAAACACTGAAGCTTTCTTT. Translation: CASSLDWDPNTEAFF. The chain has TRBV11-1 and TRBJ1-1, with D possibly TRBD1 on 5 matching bases. The V gene lost 1 base and the J gene lost 2 bases, with 11 bases spanning the gap. Germline values: CDR1 SGHAT, CDR2 FQDESV (reference sequence). The CDR3 is 15 residues long.

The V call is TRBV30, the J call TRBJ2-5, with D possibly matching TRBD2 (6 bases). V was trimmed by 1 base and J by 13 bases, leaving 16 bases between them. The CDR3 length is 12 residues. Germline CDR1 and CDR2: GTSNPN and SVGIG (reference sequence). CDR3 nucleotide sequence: TGTGCCTGGAGTGATTGGCGGGAAAGAACGTACTTC. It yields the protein CAWSDWRERTYF.

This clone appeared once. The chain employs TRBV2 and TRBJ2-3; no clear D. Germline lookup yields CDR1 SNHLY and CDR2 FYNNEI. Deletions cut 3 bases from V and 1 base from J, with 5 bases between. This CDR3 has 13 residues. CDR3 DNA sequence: TGTGCCAGCAGTGACGTGGGCACAGATACGCAGTATTTT. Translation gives CASSDVGTDTQYF.

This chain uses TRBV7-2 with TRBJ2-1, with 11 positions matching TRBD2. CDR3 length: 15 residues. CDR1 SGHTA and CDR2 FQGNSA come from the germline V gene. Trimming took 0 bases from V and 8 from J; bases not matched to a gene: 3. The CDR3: CASSLALAGGYEQFF. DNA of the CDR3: TGTGCCAGCAGCTTAGCCCTAGCGGGAGGCTATGAGCAGTTCTTC.

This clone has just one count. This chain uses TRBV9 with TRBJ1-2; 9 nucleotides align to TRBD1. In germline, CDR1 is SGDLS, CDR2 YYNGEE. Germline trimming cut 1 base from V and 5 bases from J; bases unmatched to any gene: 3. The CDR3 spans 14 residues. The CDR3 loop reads CASSVRTGDYGYTF. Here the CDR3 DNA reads TGTGCCAGCAGCGTAAGGACAGGGGATTATGGCTACACCTTC.

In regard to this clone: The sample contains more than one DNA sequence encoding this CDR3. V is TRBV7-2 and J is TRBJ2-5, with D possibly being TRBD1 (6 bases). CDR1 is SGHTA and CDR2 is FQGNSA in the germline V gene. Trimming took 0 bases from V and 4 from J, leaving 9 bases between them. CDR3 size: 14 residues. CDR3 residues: CASSLARGVETQYF. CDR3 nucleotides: TGTGCCAGCAGCTTAGCCAGGGGTGTAGAGACCCAGTACTTC. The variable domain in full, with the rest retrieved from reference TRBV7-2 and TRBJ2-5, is GAGVSQSPSNKVTEKGKDVELRCDPISGHTALYWYRQSLGQGLEFLIYFQGNSAPDKSGLPSDRFSAERTGGSVSTLTIQRTQQEDSAVYLCASSLARGVETQYFGPGTRLLVL.

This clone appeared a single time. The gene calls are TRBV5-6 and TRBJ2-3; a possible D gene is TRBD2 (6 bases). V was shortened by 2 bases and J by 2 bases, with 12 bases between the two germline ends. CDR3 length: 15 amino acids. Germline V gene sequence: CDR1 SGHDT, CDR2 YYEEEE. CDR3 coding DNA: TGTGCCAGCAGCTTCTCGGGAGAACACACAGATACGCAGTATTTT. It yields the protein CASSFSGEHTDTQYF.

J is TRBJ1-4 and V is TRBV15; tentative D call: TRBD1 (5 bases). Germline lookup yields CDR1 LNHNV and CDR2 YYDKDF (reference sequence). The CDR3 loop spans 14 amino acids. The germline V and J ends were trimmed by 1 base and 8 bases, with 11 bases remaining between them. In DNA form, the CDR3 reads TGTGCCACCAGCAGAGGCAGGGCACAAGAAAAACTGTTTTTT. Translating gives CATSRGRAQEKLFF.

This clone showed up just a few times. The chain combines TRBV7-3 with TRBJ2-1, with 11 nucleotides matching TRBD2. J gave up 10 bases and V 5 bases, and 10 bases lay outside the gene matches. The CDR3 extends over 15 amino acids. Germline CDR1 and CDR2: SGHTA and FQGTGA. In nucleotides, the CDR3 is TGTGCCAGCAGCCGATCCACTAGCGGGAGAGGCGAGCAGTTCTTC. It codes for CASSRSTSGRGEQFF.

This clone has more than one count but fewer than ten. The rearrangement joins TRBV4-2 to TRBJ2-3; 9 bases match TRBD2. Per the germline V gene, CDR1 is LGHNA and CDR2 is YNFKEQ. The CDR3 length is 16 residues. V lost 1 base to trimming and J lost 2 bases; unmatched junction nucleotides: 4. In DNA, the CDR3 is TGTGCCAGCAGCCAAGTTCTAGCGGGGCACACAGATACGCAGTATTTT. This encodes CASSQVLAGHTDTQYF.

CDR3 in DNA: TGCAGCGTTGTTTCGATAGGGAGTAATGAGCAGTTCTTC. Translating gives CSVVSIGSNEQFF. V and J are TRBV29-1 and TRBJ2-1; possibly TRBD2 for D (5 bases). The length of the CDR3 is 13 residues. Germline lookup yields CDR1 SQVTM and CDR2 ANQGSEA. Trimming stripped 4 bases from V and 7 bases from J, with 14 bases between.

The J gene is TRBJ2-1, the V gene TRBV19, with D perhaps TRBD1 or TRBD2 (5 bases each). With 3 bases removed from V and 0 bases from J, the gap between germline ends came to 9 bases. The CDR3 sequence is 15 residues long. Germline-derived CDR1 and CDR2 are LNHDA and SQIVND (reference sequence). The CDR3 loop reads CASSMRGLSYNEQFF. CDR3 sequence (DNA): TGTGCCAGTAGTATGAGGGGTCTCTCCTACAATGAGCAGTTCTTC. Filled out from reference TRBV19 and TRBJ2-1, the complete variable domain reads DGGITQSPKYLFRKEGQNVTLSCEQNLNHDAMYWYRQDPGQGLRLIYYSQIVNDFQKGDIAEGYSVSREKKESFPLTVTSAQKNPTAFYLCASSMRGLSYNEQFFGPGTRLTVL.

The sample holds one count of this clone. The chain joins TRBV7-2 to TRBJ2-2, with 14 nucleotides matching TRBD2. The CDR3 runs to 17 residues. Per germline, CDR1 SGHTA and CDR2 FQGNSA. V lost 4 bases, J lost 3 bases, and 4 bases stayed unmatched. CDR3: CASSSGLAGVYTGELFF. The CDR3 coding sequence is TGTGCCAGCAGCTCGGGACTAGCGGGAGTTTACACCGGGGAGCTGTTTTTT. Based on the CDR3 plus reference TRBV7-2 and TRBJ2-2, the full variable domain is GAGVSQSPSNKVTEKGKDVELRCDPISGHTALYWYRQSLGQGLEFLIYFQGNSAPDKSGLPSDRFSAERTGGSVSTLTIQRTQQEDSAVYLCASSSGLAGVYTGELFFGEGSRLTVL.

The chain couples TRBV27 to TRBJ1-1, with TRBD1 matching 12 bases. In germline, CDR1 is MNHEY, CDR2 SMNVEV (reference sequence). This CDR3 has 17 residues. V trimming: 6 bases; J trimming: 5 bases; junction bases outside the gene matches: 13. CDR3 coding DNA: TGTGCCAGCAGATTGGACCCGGGACAGGGGGCAAAGACTGAAGCTTTCTTT. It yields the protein CASRLDPGQGAKTEAFF.